The T cell receptor (beta chain) under discussion was sequenced for a study of CD8 T cells in Susac syndrome. An amount of RNA that ranged from roughly 0.45 to 1 ug was reverse transcribed with random hexamers. Amplification of TCR beta CDR3 was carried out by immunoSEQ multiplex PCR, which covered 54 Vbeta and 13 Jbeta segments. TCRdb passed the immunoSEQ multiplex PCR reads through MiXCR, listing each CDR3 protein once. The sample lists tens of thousands of distinct CDR3 sequences; around 96% were seen once. Regarding the study as a whole: By the study's own acknowledgment, its TCR sequencing and HLA analysis included relatively few individuals.

Germline V CDR1 and CDR2: SGHRS, YFSETQ. This CDR3 comprises 16 residues. V lost 5 bases, J lost 0 bases, and 10 bases stayed unmatched. Worth noting for this clonotype: Its cognate antigen is unknown.

The sequencing sample was made of CD8+ T cells from PBMCs. The sequence derives from a human donor with multiple sclerosis. This chain connects TRBV5-1 to TRBJ1-2, with TRBD1 identical over 7 bases. The CDR3 protein is CASSTLGDSANYGYTF. The CDR3 nucleotides read TGCGCCAGCAGTACCTTGGGGGACAGCGCTAACTATGGCTACACCTTC.